A selection of T cell receptor beta chains follows, all from one sample in a study of cytomegalovirus exposure and HLA in healthy donors. The data were produced by immunoSEQ multiplex PCR, yet TCRdb's version contains in-frame clones alone and is incomplete. Of about 360,000 clones listed, approximately 90% are singletons. The sequencing input was PBMCs. These receptors were obtained from a woman aged 18-35 years in good health and CMV-seronegative. Each CDR3 is given without its conserved first and last residue. Clone size is not always given. Where it is, it says once, few, many or a class for expanded clones.

v_call: TRBV5-1
j_call: TRBJ1-1
clone_size: -
cdr3_aa: ASSLIRGMNTEAF

v_call: TRBV7-2
j_call: TRBJ2-7
clone_size: -
cdr3_aa: ASSFPGLARPYEQY

v_call: TRBV6-6
j_call: TRBJ2-1
clone_size: -
cdr3_aa: ASSYQREGSYNEQF

v_call: TRBV21-1
j_call: TRBJ2-7
clone_size: -
cdr3_aa: ASSKRPGAGPSYEQY

v_call: TRBV7-9
j_call: TRBJ1-6
clone_size: -
cdr3_aa: ASSPPGQSNSPLH

v_call: TRBV29-1
j_call: TRBJ1-1
clone_size: -
cdr3_aa: SVTPGTEAF

v_call: TRBV7-8
j_call: TRBJ2-7
clone_size: -
cdr3_aa: ASSLVKGVRDLSYEQY

v_call: TRBV18
j_call: TRBJ1-5
clone_size: -
cdr3_aa: ASSPNTNSNQPQH

v_call: TRBV27
j_call: TRBJ2-7
clone_size: -
cdr3_aa: ASSLGTNLYEQY

v_call: TRBV25-1
j_call: TRBJ1-1
clone_size: few
cdr3_aa: ASIAGTEAF

v_call: TRBV7-7
j_call: TRBJ2-1
clone_size: -
cdr3_aa: ASSPNSGRRGEQF

v_call: TRBV28
j_call: TRBJ1-5
clone_size: once
cdr3_aa: ASSLDLSNQPQH

v_call: TRBV6-5
j_call: TRBJ1-5
clone_size: -
cdr3_aa: ASSYKGAHQPQH

v_call: TRBV5-8
j_call: TRBJ2-1
clone_size: -
cdr3_aa: ATSTRFGYEQF

v_call: TRBV19
j_call: TRBJ1-5
clone_size: -
cdr3_aa: ASSPGTVAVSQPQH

v_call: TRBV19
j_call: TRBJ2-7
clone_size: -
cdr3_aa: ASRPGLAYGHEQY

v_call: TRBV9
j_call: TRBJ1-1
clone_size: -
cdr3_aa: ASSVASGTEAF

v_call: TRBV6-6
j_call: TRBJ1-1
clone_size: few
cdr3_aa: ATHHPRGTEAF

v_call: TRBV28
j_call: TRBJ2-7
clone_size: -
cdr3_aa: ASIPGLASYEQY

v_call: TRBV9
j_call: TRBJ1-1
clone_size: -
cdr3_aa: ASSAGGQLEAF

v_call: TRBV6-5
j_call: TRBJ1-1
clone_size: -
cdr3_aa: ASSYSMVGQDTEAF

v_call: TRBV30
j_call: TRBJ2-1
clone_size: -
cdr3_aa: AWSLLAGRYNEQF

v_call: TRBV5-6
j_call: TRBJ2-1
clone_size: -
cdr3_aa: ASSLASGSSYNEQF

v_call: TRBV7-9
j_call: TRBJ2-7
clone_size: -
cdr3_aa: ASSRQGSSPTPY

v_call: TRBV4-2
j_call: TRBJ2-3
clone_size: -
cdr3_aa: ASSQALAGYTDTQY

v_call: TRBV6-1
j_call: TRBJ1-1
clone_size: -
cdr3_aa: ASSRTAEAF

v_call: TRBV19
j_call: TRBJ2-7
clone_size: once
cdr3_aa: ASSPPGLYEQY

v_call: TRBV10-2
j_call: TRBJ2-7
clone_size: -
cdr3_aa: ASRVGTGGLEQY

v_call: TRBV7-3
j_call: TRBJ2-3
clone_size: -
cdr3_aa: ASSSNPGLAGDTQY

v_call: TRBV27
j_call: TRBJ1-1
clone_size: -
cdr3_aa: ASSLWANTEAF

v_call: TRBV5-4
j_call: TRBJ2-5
clone_size: -
cdr3_aa: ASSWRRRTLAEQETQY

v_call: TRBV5-1
j_call: TRBJ1-4
clone_size: once
cdr3_aa: ASSSKGQINEKLF

v_call: TRBV7-9
j_call: TRBJ2-5
clone_size: -
cdr3_aa: ASSSTPFRGRASETQY

v_call: TRBV7-9
j_call: TRBJ1-2
clone_size: -
cdr3_aa: ASSYDGLSGYGYT

v_call: TRBV6-5
j_call: TRBJ2-7
clone_size: -
cdr3_aa: ASSRGGYEQY

v_call: TRBV28
j_call: TRBJ1-2
clone_size: -
cdr3_aa: ASSSGQLLTDT

v_call: TRBV30
j_call: TRBJ1-2
clone_size: many
cdr3_aa: AWSQQGAGCT

v_call: TRBV15
j_call: TRBJ2-7
clone_size: -
cdr3_aa: ATSRDVLSGGIYEQY

v_call: TRBV28
j_call: TRBJ2-5
clone_size: once
cdr3_aa: ASSLLGGTQRGGKTQY

v_call: TRBV5-1
j_call: TRBJ1-1
clone_size: -
cdr3_aa: ASSLEGQIRTEAF

v_call: TRBV28
j_call: TRBJ2-1
clone_size: -
cdr3_aa: ASSSGGAARQF

v_call: TRBV10-2
j_call: TRBJ1-3
clone_size: -
cdr3_aa: ASRGDRGGNTIY